One sample yielded the 30 T cell receptor beta chains listed below, sequenced in a study of shared clonotypes between healthy human individuals. The method was immunoSEQ multiplex PCR; TCRdb's version includes in-frame clones alone and lacks a portion of them. The sample holds around 440,000 clones, approximately 80% seen once. The source material was PBMCs. Receptors were obtained from a woman aged 40-49 years in good health. Some clones in this sample may be carry-over from other donors' samples.

The chain has TRBV19 and TRBJ2-2, with 8 bases that match TRBD1. The junction had 9 bases not matched to a gene; V was cut back by 5 bases and J by 7 bases. Germline V gives CDR1 LNHDA, CDR2 SQIVND (reference sequence). CDR3 length equals 15 residues. CDR3 residues: CASSPGQGEVGELFF. The CDR3 DNA sequence: TGTGCCAGTAGTCCCGGACAGGGAGAGGTCGGGGAGCTGTTTTTT.

This chain links TRBV28 with TRBJ2-7, with 9 nucleotides matching TRBD1. The V gene's germline CDR1 is MDHEN and CDR2 SYDVKM. This CDR3 region has 14 residues. The V and J ends lost 5 bases and 5 bases, in that order; junction bases with no gene match: 7. The CDR3 DNA reads TGTGCCAGCAGTCTACAGGGGGCCGCCCACGAGCAGTACTTC. Translation: CASSLQGAAHEQYF.

The CDR3 region is CATSRVGTGRLTGELFF. In nucleotides, the CDR3 is TGTGCCACCAGCAGAGTGGGGACGGGGCGCTTGACCGGGGAGCTGTTTTTT. The chain combines TRBV15 with TRBJ2-2; D could derive from TRBD1 or TRBD2 (5 bases each). This CDR3 is 17 amino acids long. Germline V gene sequence: CDR1 LNHNV, CDR2 YYDKDF (reference sequence). Trimming pared 1 base from V and 5 bases from J, leaving 17 bases between.

The chain employs TRBV5-4 and TRBJ2-1; 10 bases align to TRBD2. There are 15 residues in the CDR3. CDR1 and CDR2 (germline): SGHNT, YYREEE (reference sequence). The junction had 7 bases not matched to a gene; V was cut back by 0 bases and J by 10 bases. Written as DNA, the CDR3 is TGTGCCAGCAGCTTGGCGCTAGCGGGAGCAGGGGAGCAGTTCTTC. The encoded protein is CASSLALAGAGEQFF.

The V gene is TRBV30, the J gene TRBJ1-6; D gene uncertain. Germline CDR1 is GTSNPN and CDR2 is SVGIG (reference sequence). V dropped 1 base and J dropped 8 bases, with 18 bases sitting between them. CDR3 length equals 16 residues. For the CDR3, the DNA is TGTGCCTGGAGTGACCCCCCTCCGGTTTGGGATTCACCCCTCCACTTT. The encoded protein is CAWSDPPPVWDSPLHF.

As regards this clone: A far bigger clonotype differs at one base, so this is likely a read error. This chain uses TRBV4-2 with TRBJ2-6, with 7 bases fitting TRBD1. V shed 5 bases, J shed 0 bases, and the junction held 10 bases outside the gene matches. CDR3 length: 18 residues. Germline-derived CDR1 and CDR2 are LGHNA and YNFKEQ. CDR3 bases: TGTGCCAGCAGCGTAACGGGACAGCTTTCCTCTGGGGCCAACGTCCTGACTTTC. This translates into CASSVTGQLSSGANVLTF.

V gene TRBV21-1 combines with J gene TRBJ2-2; TRBD2, as called in the table, went unchecked against the DNA. TRBV21-1 is termed a pseudogene. There are 19 residues in the CDR3. The CDR3 is CASSTQKEWTSGRAGELFF. In DNA, the CDR3 is TGTGCCAGCAGCACACAAAAAGAGTGGACTAGCGGGAGGGCCGGGGAGCTGTTTTTT.

The J gene is TRBJ2-7, the V gene TRBV28, with D maybe TRBD1 (5 bases). CDR3 length: 14 residues. The germline V gene encodes CDR1 MDHEN and CDR2 SYDVKM. V lost 1 base, J lost 0 bases, and 7 bases lay in between. The CDR3 coding sequence is TGTGCCAGCAGTTTATCACAGGTCTCCTACGAGCAGTACTTC. Translation gives CASSLSQVSYEQYF. Full variable domain (outside the CDR3, taken from reference TRBV28 and TRBJ2-7): DVKVTQSSRYLVKRTGEKVFLECVQDMDHENMFWYRQDPGLGLRLIYFSYDVKMKEKGDIPEGYSVSREKKERFSLILESASTNQTSMYLCASSLSQVSYEQYFGPGTRLTVT.

The count of this clone is one. V gene TRBV7-9 combines with J gene TRBJ1-1; 10 positions match TRBD1. Germline lookup yields CDR1 SEHNR and CDR2 FQNEAQ (reference sequence). J lost 3 bases, V lost 0 bases, and 4 bases had no gene match. The CDR3 is 16 residues long. The CDR3 DNA reads TGTGCCAGCAGCTTAGCGGGGACAGGGGAGGACACTGAAGCTTTCTTT. Residues: CASSLAGTGEDTEAFF. The variable domain in full, completed from reference TRBV7-9 and TRBJ1-1, reads DTGVSQNPRHKITKRGQNVTFRCDPISEHNRLYWYRQTLGQGPEFLTYFQNEAQLEKSRLLSDRFSAERPKGSFSTLEIQRTEQGDSAMYLCASSLAGTGEDTEAFFGQGTRLTVV.

The chain couples TRBV11-1 to TRBJ2-1; D is possibly TRBD2 (6 bases). The CDR3 spans 16 residues. Germline V gene sequence: CDR1 SGHAT, CDR2 FQDESV (reference sequence). V lost 1 base to trimming and J lost 6 bases, with 16 bases between them. The chain's CDR3 is CASSLVRGLALNEQFF. CDR3 DNA sequence: TGTGCCAGCAGCTTAGTGAGGGGACTGGCACTCAATGAGCAGTTCTTC.

Of note for this clone: A far larger clone is one base from this, pointing to a likely read error. This chain joins TRBV2 and TRBJ1-5; no reliable D call. Per germline, CDR1 SNHLY and CDR2 FYNNEI. The CDR3 totals 15 residues. CDR3 DNA: TGTGCCAGCAGTGAAGGGGGATTTAGCGATCAGCCCCAGCATTTT. It is translated as CASSEGGFSDQPQHF.

The J gene is TRBJ1-1, the V gene TRBV6-4; 8 bases map to TRBD1. The CDR3 covers 13 residues. CDR1 is MRHNA and CDR2 is SNTAGT in the germline V gene. J was trimmed by 9 bases and V by 5 bases; bases with no gene match: 8. DNA of the CDR3: TGTGCCAGCAGTTTACGGACAGGGCAAAAAGCTTTCTTT. Translation gives CASSLRTGQKAFF.

This clone was detected once. A single base is all that separates this from a far larger clone, so a read error is likely. The rearrangement uses TRBV29-1 and TRBJ2-5; 10 bases are a match to TRBD1. The J call may be in error: the DNA end matches TRBJ2-7 better. CDR1 SQVTM and CDR2 ANQGSEA come from the germline V gene. This CDR3 has 15 residues. Here the CDR3 reads CSVEDRDRGFNEQYF. In DNA form, the CDR3 reads TGCAGCGTTGAAGACCGGGACAGGGGTTTCAACGAGCAGTACTTC.

The table lists this clone with a few counts. The CDR3 sequence: CASTGQAYNSPLHF. The CDR3 nucleotides are TGTGCCAGTACCGGACAAGCGTATAATTCACCCCTCCACTTT. The chain links TRBV19 to TRBJ1-6, with D possibly matching TRBD1 (5 bases). This CDR3 comprises 14 residues. V was trimmed by 7 bases and J by 4 bases, leaving 11 bases between them. CDR1 is LNHDA, CDR2 SQIVND, per germline (reference sequence).

The rearrangement links TRBV7-9 to TRBJ1-3; D possibly corresponds to TRBD1 (5 bases). Deletions cut 5 bases from V and 4 bases from J, with 18 bases between. Germline CDR1 reads SEHNR; CDR2 reads FQNEAQ (reference sequence). The CDR3 is 16 amino acids. The CDR3 DNA reads as TGTGCCAGCAGCCCAGTGGTTCTGGGGCTCGGAAACACCATATATTTT. It yields the protein CASSPVVLGLGNTIYF.

V gene TRBV30 combines with J gene TRBJ1-2, with a weak D call TRBD1 (5 bases). Trimming shortened V by 0 bases and J by 0 bases, and 11 bases separated the two germline ends. The CDR3 is 15 residues long. The germline gives CDR1 GTSNPN, CDR2 SVGIG (reference sequence). CDR3 in DNA: TGTGCCTGGAGTGTAAGGGGACGGTCTAACTATGGCTACACCTTC. Its protein product is CAWSVRGRSNYGYTF.

For this clone: A far larger clone is just one base off, so this is likely a read error. The chain is built from TRBV29-1 and TRBJ2-3; D is undetermined. The CDR3 totals 11 residues. Trimming pared 8 bases from V and 2 bases from J, leaving 8 bases between. Germline assignment: CDR1 SQVTM and CDR2 ANQGSEA. Written as DNA, the CDR3 is TGCAGCACCGGAGCCACAGATACGCAGTATTTT. Protein: CSTGATDTQYF.

The chain carries TRBV28 and TRBJ1-4, with 8 nucleotides matching TRBD1. The germline V gene encodes CDR1 MDHEN and CDR2 SYDVKM. V lost 2 bases and J lost 8; bases outside the gene matches: 16. There are 18 residues in the CDR3. The CDR3 protein is CASSLRGGQGAFGEKLFF. The DNA of the CDR3 is TGTGCCAGCAGTTTAAGAGGGGGCCAGGGGGCGTTTGGAGAAAAACTGTTTTTT.

For this clone: It is likely a read error: a sequence one base away is far more abundant. This sample also contains other DNA sequences that code for the same CDR3. This chain connects TRBV28 to TRBJ2-7; perhaps D is TRBD1 or TRBD2 (5 bases each). The germline V gene encodes CDR1 MDHEN and CDR2 SYDVKM. The CDR3 has 16 residues. V was trimmed by 9 bases and J by 2 bases, leaving 23 bases between them. CDR3 amino acids: CASRPATGLPPYEQYF. As DNA, the CDR3 is TGTGCCAGTAGGCCTGCCACGGGGCTCCCGCCCTACGAGCAGTACTTC.

The chain employs TRBV7-9 and TRBJ2-1, with no clear D. Germline V CDR1 and CDR2: SEHNR, FQNEAQ (reference sequence). V was trimmed by 5 bases and J by 0 bases, leaving 11 bases between them. This CDR3 has 15 amino acids. Written as DNA, the CDR3 is TGTGCCAGCAGCCCTTTGGATCGCTCCTACAATGAGCAGTTCTTC. Amino acid sequence: CASSPLDRSYNEQFF.

The chain has TRBV7-3 and TRBJ2-7; the match to TRBD2 covers 9 bases. V lost 3 bases, J lost 2 bases, and 5 bases stayed unmatched. Germline V gene data show CDR1 as SGHTA and CDR2 as FQGTGA. The CDR3 consists of 15 residues. CDR3 in amino acids: CASSLDSGGTYEQYF. In nucleotides, the CDR3 is TGTGCCAGCAGCTTGGATAGCGGGGGTACCTACGAGCAGTACTTC.

The table lists this clone with a count of one. The rearrangement uses TRBV7-6 and TRBJ2-7; 8 positions agree with TRBD2. The ends lost 5 bases at V and 1 base at J; junction bases unmatched: 7. The CDR3 consists of 15 residues. Germline V lookup: CDR1 SGHVS, CDR2 FNYEAQ. CDR3 loop: CASSAQTSGSYEQYF. DNA of the CDR3: TGTGCCAGCAGCGCCCAAACTAGCGGATCCTACGAGCAGTACTTC. The whole variable domain, filled in from reference TRBV7-6 and TRBJ2-7, reads GAGVSQSPRYKVTKRGQDVALRCDPISGHVSLYWYRQALGQGPEFLTYFNYEAQQDKSGLPNDRFSAERPEGSISTLTIQRTEQRDSAMYRCASSAQTSGSYEQYFGPGTRLTVT.

V is TRBV18 and J is TRBJ1-5; 12 positions agree with TRBD1. Germline CDR1 is KGHSH and CDR2 is LQKENI. The trim removed 6 bases at V and 6 bases at J, leaving 9 bases unmatched. This CDR3 comprises 16 residues. Here the CDR3 reads CASSGTGGMKGQPQHF. In nucleotides, the CDR3 is TGTGCCAGCTCCGGGACAGGGGGCATGAAGGGTCAGCCCCAGCATTTT.

This clone was observed a handful of times. The junction and the germline gene differ at one end; a read error may be behind it. The chain joins TRBV5-6 to TRBJ1-1; D unclear. This CDR3 is built from 11 residues. Germline values: CDR1 SGHDT, CDR2 YYEEEE. The CDR3 protein is CASSLNNEAFF. The CDR3 nucleotides read TGTGCCAGCAGCCTAAACAATGAAGCTTTCTTT. Full variable domain (missing parts from reference TRBV5-6 and TRBJ1-1): DAGVTQSPTHLIKTRGQQVTLRCSPKSGHDTVSWYQQALGQGPQFIFQYYEEEERQRGNFPDRFSGHQFPNYSSELNVNALLLGDSALYLCASSLNNEAFFGQGTRLTVV.

This clone has ten or more counts. The rearrangement joins TRBV4-3 to TRBJ2-1; TRBD2 aligns across 7 bases. CDR1 and CDR2 from the germline V gene are LGHNA and YSLEER. V was pared by 0 bases and J by 14 bases, with 7 bases of the junction left unmatched. The CDR3 is 13 residues long. The CDR3 sequence is CASSQEPVTSKFF. The CDR3 coding sequence is TGCGCCAGCAGCCAAGAGCCGGTGACTAGCAAGTTCTTC.

CDR3 region: CASSAGDTQYF. The CDR3 nucleotides are TGTGCCAGCTCAGCGGGAGATACGCAGTATTTT. This sequence joins TRBV18 and TRBJ2-3; tentative D call: TRBD2 (5 bases). CDR1 KGHSH and CDR2 LQKENI come from the germline V gene. The CDR3 contains 11 residues. The V and J ends lost 5 bases and 5 bases respectively, with 5 bases between them.

The rearrangement uses TRBV15 and TRBJ2-3, with D possibly matching TRBD1 (5 bases). Germline loops: CDR1 LNHNV, CDR2 YYDKDF (reference sequence). Trimming cost V 0 bases and J 2 bases, with 12 bases left between them. The CDR3 totals 16 residues. The CDR3 DNA reads TGTGCCACCAGCAGAGATAATGTGGGGCTCACAGATACGCAGTATTTT. Amino acid sequence: CATSRDNVGLTDTQYF.

This chain connects TRBV5-4 to TRBJ1-2; D gene unclear. Germline V lookup: CDR1 SGHNT, CDR2 YYREEE (reference sequence). The germline V and J ends were trimmed by 0 bases and 4 bases, with 16 bases remaining between them. This CDR3 has 16 amino acids. DNA of the CDR3: TGTGCCAGCAGCTTGGGCCACTCTGGCGAGCGCTATGGCTACACCTTC. As protein: CASSLGHSGERYGYTF.

This clone was seen only a few times. V and J are TRBV2 and TRBJ2-1; tentatively, D is TRBD2 (6 bases). The CDR3 has 15 amino acids. Germline V gene lookup returns CDR1 SNHLY and CDR2 FYNNEI. V was trimmed by 2 bases and J by 4 bases, leaving 12 bases between them. CDR3: CASSEFSGHYNEQFF. In DNA form, the CDR3 reads TGTGCCAGCAGTGAATTTAGCGGCCATTACAATGAGCAGTTCTTC.

The V call is TRBV7-8, the J call TRBJ1-5, with 7 bases matching TRBD1. V was pared by 0 bases and J by 2 bases, with 4 bases of the junction left unmatched. The CDR3 has 16 amino acids. The germline V gene has CDR1 SGHVS and CDR2 FQNEAQ. CDR3 amino acids: CASSLARRGGNQPQHF. The CDR3 coding sequence is TGTGCCAGCAGCTTAGCCCGCAGGGGGGGCAATCAGCCCCAGCATTTT.